Sequencing of this TCR beta chain was carried out in a study of Ad26.COV2.S vaccination and SARS-CoV-2 variants. Across the study: Donor had been placed in the Ad26.COV2.S arm of the COV1001 trial.

Study outcomes and limitations: It is possible that the TCR breadth and depth analyses underestimated the total T cell responses.

Treatment given: around 19 received Ad26.COV2.S at low or high dose, single or two shots; five or six received placebo; per-sample allocation not given. It was on day 63 after the first vaccine or placebo injection that samples were taken. Based in Boston, the donor was an adult of 18-55 years. CDR3 length equals 14 residues. The V end was cut by 1 base, the J end by 6 bases, with 8 bases between. This table comes from immunoSEQ multiplex PCR, and its TCRdb copy is limited to in-frame clones, with some not included. The top ten hold over 1.3% of the sample, which has roughly 700,000 clones, roughly 90% seen once. As to this clone: Its antigen is still unknown.

The chain has TRBV5-3 and TRBJ1-6; no clear D. TRBV5-3 is an open reading frame, and its role is uncertain. This receptor was identified in a person between 18 and 60 years old who received the Ad26.COV2.S COVID-19 vaccine or a placebo. The specimen comprised peripheral blood, sampled in a trial of Ad26.COV2.S vaccine versus placebo. CDR3 nucleotide sequence: TGTGCCAGAAGCTTGCTTACCACTAATTCACCCCTCCACTTT. This codes for CARSLLTTNSPLHF.